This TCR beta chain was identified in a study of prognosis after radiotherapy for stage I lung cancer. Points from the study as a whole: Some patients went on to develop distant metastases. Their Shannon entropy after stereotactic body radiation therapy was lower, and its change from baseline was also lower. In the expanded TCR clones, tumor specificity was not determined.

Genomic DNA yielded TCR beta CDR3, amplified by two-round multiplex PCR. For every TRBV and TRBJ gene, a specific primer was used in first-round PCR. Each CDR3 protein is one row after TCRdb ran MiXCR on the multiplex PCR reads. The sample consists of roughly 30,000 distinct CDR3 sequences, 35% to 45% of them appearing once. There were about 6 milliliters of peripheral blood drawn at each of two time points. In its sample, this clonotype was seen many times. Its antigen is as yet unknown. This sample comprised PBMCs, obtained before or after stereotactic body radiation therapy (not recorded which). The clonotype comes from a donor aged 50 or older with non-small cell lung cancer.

The CDR3, as DNA: TGTGCCAGCAGTGAACGTCGGGCAGGGGGGACCGGGGAGCTGTTTTTT. It codes for CASSERRAGGTGELFF. This chain connects TRBV6-1 to TRBJ2-2; perhaps TRBD1 as D (7 bases). The CDR3 runs 16 residues. Trimming removed 2 bases at V and 5 bases at J, with 15 bases between. Germline CDR1 and CDR2: MNHNS and SASEGT.